Shown below are 29 T cell receptor beta chains from a single sample sequenced in a study of T cell responses to AZD1222 COVID-19 vaccine. Sequenced by immunoSEQ multiplex PCR; TCRdb stores in-frame clones only, minus some. The sample has roughly 130,000 clones; 80% to 90% are singletons. The sample in question was peripheral blood, obtained on day 0 of AZD1222 vaccination. The receptors here all came from an adult in good health.

The rearrangement joins TRBV6-5 to TRBJ1-1, with D unresolved. This CDR3 spans 11 amino acids. In germline, CDR1 is MNHEY, CDR2 SVGAGI. V lost 4 bases to trimming and J lost 11 bases, with 11 bases between them. CDR3: CASSSHGCAFF. In nucleotides, the CDR3 is TGTGCCAGCAGTTCCCACGGGTGCGCTTTCTTT.

The genes are TRBV18 and TRBJ1-5, with TRBD1 matching over 7 bases. This CDR3 has 14 residues. Trimming at V came to 5 bases and at J to 8 bases, leaving 9 bases not matched to a gene. Germline V gene lookup returns CDR1 KGHSH and CDR2 LQKENI. In nucleotides, the CDR3 is TGTGCCAGCTCAGCAACGGACAGGAGGGAGCCCCAGCATTTT. This gives the protein CASSATDRREPQHF.

The chain combines TRBV2 with TRBJ1-1, with D possibly matching TRBD1 (6 bases). This CDR3 has 14 amino acids. CDR1 and CDR2 from the germline V gene are SNHLY and FYNNEI. V gave up 2 bases and J gave up 5 bases, with 12 bases separating them. CDR3 in amino acids: CASSETGLRTEAFF. In DNA, the CDR3 is TGTGCCAGCAGTGAAACAGGGTTAAGGACTGAAGCTTTCTTT.

This clone was picked up one time. The chain is built from TRBV5-1 and TRBJ2-5, with D possibly being TRBD1 (5 bases). The CDR3 length is 14 residues. Trimming removed 2 bases at V and 0 bases at J, with 8 bases between. The germline V gene encodes CDR1 SGHRS and CDR2 YFSETQ. CDR3 residues: CASSLGANQETQYF. The CDR3 nucleotides are TGCGCCAGCAGCTTAGGGGCGAACCAAGAGACCCAGTACTTC.

The rearrangement joins TRBV19 to TRBJ1-3; 10 bases match TRBD1. Unmatched junction bases numbered 6, after V lost 4 bases and J lost 3 bases. The V gene's germline CDR1 is LNHDA and CDR2 SQIVND (reference sequence). The CDR3 is 16 amino acids. CDR3: CASSNRDRGVGNTIYF. The CDR3 DNA is TGTGCCAGTAGTAACCGGGACAGGGGAGTTGGAAACACCATATATTTT.

The CDR3 DNA is TGTGCCAGCAGCTTAGGGGGGTTGGCTTTCTTT. Its protein product is CASSLGGLAFF. The chain has TRBV7-9 and TRBJ1-1, with D tentatively TRBD1 (5 bases). V gave up 1 base and J gave up 11 bases, with 8 bases separating them. CDR1 and CDR2 (germline): SEHNR, FQNEAQ (reference sequence). This CDR3 has 11 residues.

The chain uses TRBV11-2 and TRBJ1-1, with D perhaps matching TRBD1 (5 bases). CDR1 and CDR2 (germline): SGHAT, FQNNGV. V was pared by 5 bases and J by 3 bases, with 10 bases between. This CDR3 is 13 amino acids long. CDR3 bases: TGTGCCAGCAGCCCTCGACAGTACACTGAAGCTTTCTTT. Its protein product is CASSPRQYTEAFF.

The CDR3 DNA reads as TGTGCCACCAGTGATCCCCGCCGACAAGAGACCCAGTACTTC. Its protein is CATSDPRRQETQYF. The chain has TRBV24-1 and TRBJ2-5; D uncertain. The CDR3 runs 14 residues. The V and J ends lost 3 bases and 2 bases respectively, with 9 bases between them. Germline values: CDR1 KGHDR, CDR2 SFDVKD.

The chain carries TRBV6-5 and TRBJ2-1; 8 nucleotides line up with TRBD2. V lost 8 bases to trimming and J lost 0 bases; unmatched junction nucleotides: 3. The CDR3 covers 14 residues. Germline CDR1 is MNHEY and CDR2 is SVGAGI. Here the CDR3 reads CASERGSSYNEQFF. In DNA, the CDR3 is TGTGCCAGCGAGCGGGGGAGCTCCTACAATGAGCAGTTCTTC.

The chain carries TRBV6-1 and TRBJ2-7; tentative D call: TRBD2 (6 bases). The germline V gene has CDR1 MNHNS and CDR2 SASEGT. V dropped 1 base and J dropped 5 bases, with 15 bases sitting between them. This CDR3 is 15 amino acids long. This CDR3 is CASSEGSAGRNEQYF. CDR3 nucleotide sequence: TGTGCCAGCAGTGAAGGGTCGGCGGGACGTAACGAGCAGTACTTC.

This sequence joins TRBV7-2 and TRBJ2-1; possibly TRBD1 or TRBD2 for D (5 bases each). V shed 0 bases and J shed 2 bases, with 26 bases lying between them. In germline, CDR1 is SGHTA, CDR2 FQGNSA. The CDR3 is 21 residues long. CDR3 sequence: CASSLARVREGAAGAYNEQFF. CDR3 bases: TGTGCCAGCAGCTTAGCGCGGGTGAGGGAAGGGGCCGCTGGGGCCTACAATGAGCAGTTCTTC.

The V call is TRBV4-2, the J call TRBJ2-2; maybe TRBD1 (5 bases). The germline V gene encodes CDR1 LGHNA and CDR2 YNFKEQ. V lost 0 bases to trimming and J lost 4 bases, with 18 bases between them. The CDR3 totals 18 residues. In DNA form, the CDR3 reads TGTGCCAGCAGCCAAGATAGGGTAGTCGGGCAGGGCACCGGGGAGCTGTTTTTT. Encoded protein: CASSQDRVVGQGTGELFF.

The chain is built from TRBV2 and TRBJ2-7; D remains unclear. V lost 4 bases, J lost 3 bases, and 10 bases lay in between. The CDR3 spans 13 residues. Germline V gives CDR1 SNHLY, CDR2 FYNNEI. As DNA, the CDR3 is TGTGCCAGCAGTGCGGATCTCCTCTACGAGCAGTACTTC. Translated, it gives CASSADLLYEQYF.

This chain uses TRBV5-6 with TRBJ1-1; no definite D call. This CDR3 contains 11 residues. V lost 4 bases and J 5 bases, leaving 6 bases between the germline ends. The germline gives CDR1 SGHDT, CDR2 YYEEEE. The chain's CDR3 is CASSIRTEAFF. CDR3 DNA sequence: TGTGCCAGCAGCATCAGAACTGAAGCTTTCTTT.

Only one count was recorded for this clone. The chain combines TRBV7-9 with TRBJ2-5, with 8 bases aligning to TRBD1. In germline, CDR1 is SEHNR, CDR2 FQNEAQ (reference sequence). The CDR3 runs to 13 residues. The V segment lost 5 bases and the J segment 5 bases; nucleotides outside the gene matches: 4. The CDR3 spells CASSPRQGETQYF. CDR3 sequence (DNA): TGTGCCAGCAGCCCGAGACAGGGGGAGACCCAGTACTTC.

This clone showed up just once. J is TRBJ1-5 and V is TRBV29-1, with 7 bases lining up with TRBD1. The CDR3 extends over 13 amino acids. V was clipped by 4 bases and J by 7 bases; unmatched bases: 7. Germline V CDR1 and CDR2: SQVTM, ANQGSEA. The CDR3 coding sequence is TGCAGCGTTGTAGGGGGCGCCGGGCAGCCCCAGCATTTT. This encodes CSVVGGAGQPQHF.

The chain combines TRBV7-6 with TRBJ1-6; D remains unclear. CDR3 length: 15 residues. V was shortened by 1 base and J by 3 bases, with 7 bases between the two germline ends. Germline-derived CDR1 and CDR2 are SGHVS and FNYEAQ. DNA of the CDR3: TGTGCCAGCAGCTTAGTTGATAACTATAATTCACCCCTCCACTTT. This sequence encodes CASSLVDNYNSPLHF.

The chain has TRBV5-1 and TRBJ2-7; 9 bases line up with TRBD1. The length of the CDR3 is 14 residues. Per the germline V gene, CDR1 is SGHRS and CDR2 is YFSETQ. Unmatched junction bases numbered 10, after V lost 10 bases and J lost 2 bases. In nucleotides, the CDR3 is TGCGCCTCCGGGACGGGACAGGGCACCTACGAGCAGTACTTC. Translation gives CASGTGQGTYEQYF. Together with reference TRBV5-1 and TRBJ2-7, the CDR3 gives the full variable domain: KAGVTQTPRYLIKTRGQQVTLSCSPISGHRSVSWYQQTPGQGLQFLFEYFSETQRNKGNFPGRFSGRQFSNSRSEMNVSTLELGDSALYLCASGTGQGTYEQYFGPGTRLTVT.

The chain joins TRBV18 to TRBJ1-6; TRBD1 might be the D (5 bases). Germline values: CDR1 KGHSH, CDR2 LQKENI. CDR3 length: 14 amino acids. Trimming removed 0 bases from V and 10 bases from J, with 10 bases in between. The CDR3 sequence is CASSPPQGYSPLHF. CDR3 in DNA: TGTGCCAGCTCACCACCGCAGGGCTACTCACCCCTCCACTTT.

The chain carries TRBV3-1 (or the pseudogene TRBV3-2) and TRBJ1-3, with D hard to call. Trimming removed 2 bases from V and 4 bases from J, with 15 bases in between. Per the germline V gene, CDR1 is LGHDT and CDR2 is YNNKEL (reference sequence). The CDR3 has 16 residues. The CDR3 protein is CASSQKSVGSGNTIYF. The CDR3 DNA is TGTGCCAGCAGCCAAAAATCAGTAGGGAGCGGAAACACCATATATTTT.

Of note for this clone: The sample holds other DNA sequences that translate to the same CDR3. The rearrangement joins TRBV18 to TRBJ1-6; D ambiguous. Germline V gene data show CDR1 as KGHSH and CDR2 as LQKENI. This CDR3 has 15 residues. V was trimmed by 3 bases and J by 0 bases, leaving 6 bases between them. The CDR3 loop is CASSPRSSYNSPLHF. Here the CDR3 DNA reads TGTGCCAGCTCACCCAGGAGCTCCTATAATTCACCCCTCCACTTT.

The rearrangement links TRBV24-1 to TRBJ2-2; D is unresolved. CDR3 length equals 11 residues. From germline, CDR1 is KGHDR and CDR2 SFDVKD. V lost 7 bases, J lost 3 bases, and 2 bases lay in between. CDR3 residues: CATRHTGELFF. For the CDR3, the DNA is TGTGCCACCAGGCACACCGGGGAGCTGTTTTTT.

The gene calls are TRBV15 and TRBJ2-2; 11 nucleotides match TRBD2. CDR1 is LNHNV, CDR2 YYDKDF, per germline (reference sequence). The CDR3 runs 17 residues. V dropped 2 bases and J dropped 8; count of bases not matched to a gene: 10. CDR3 DNA: TGTGCCACCAGCAGACCGAACCTAGCGGGAGGTAGAGGGGAGCTGTTTTTT. Its protein product is CATSRPNLAGGRGELFF.

This rearrangement joins TRBV19 to TRBJ2-1; possibly TRBD1 for D (6 bases). CDR3 length: 18 residues. Germline values: CDR1 LNHDA, CDR2 SQIVND (reference sequence). V was cut by 2 bases and J by 8 bases, with 25 bases left in between. CDR3 sequence reads: CASSIIRPGLIYRDEQFF. DNA of the CDR3: TGTGCCAGTAGTATAATAAGACCCGGACTCATTTACAGGGATGAGCAGTTCTTC.

CDR3 DNA sequence: TGTGCCAGCTCACCGGACAGCGTTCAGCCCCAGCATTTT. Protein sequence: CASSPDSVQPQHF. The J gene is TRBJ1-5, the V gene TRBV18; TRBD1 is a possible D gene (6 bases). The CDR3 totals 13 residues. V dropped 3 bases and J dropped 6 bases, with 9 bases sitting between them. Germline CDR1 and CDR2: KGHSH and LQKENI.

This chain connects TRBV24-1 to TRBJ2-1, with 9 bases aligning to TRBD1. The CDR3 loop spans 18 amino acids. V shed 0 bases, J shed 10 bases, and the junction held 15 bases outside the gene matches. Germline V gene sequence: CDR1 KGHDR, CDR2 SFDVKD. CDR3 DNA: TGTGCCACCAGTGATTTGCCCCCGGGAAGACAGGGGGGGAAGGAGCAGTTCTTC. Its translation is CATSDLPPGRQGGKEQFF.

The chain carries TRBV5-4 and TRBJ2-2; 14 bases map to TRBD2. Losses at the gene ends were 6 bases for V and 5 bases for J; bases not matched to a gene: 6. The CDR3 is 16 amino acids. CDR1 is SGHNT and CDR2 is YYREEE in the germline V gene (reference sequence). The CDR3 region has the DNA TGTGCCAGCAACCGACTAGCGGGAGGGTGGACCGGGGAGCTGTTTTTT. Translated: CASNRLAGGWTGELFF. Full variable domain (outside the CDR3, taken from reference TRBV5-4 and TRBJ2-2): ETGVTQSPTHLIKTRGQQVTLRCSSQSGHNTVSWYQQALGQGPQFIFQYYREEENGRGNFPPRFSGLQFPNYSSELNVNALELDDSALYLCASNRLAGGWTGELFFGEGSRLTVL.

This chain uses TRBV5-4 with TRBJ1-4; D is unclear. Per germline, CDR1 SGHNT and CDR2 YYREEE (reference sequence). Deletions cut 2 bases from V and 4 bases from J, with 12 bases between. This CDR3 region has 15 residues. Written as DNA, the CDR3 is TGTGCCAGCAGCTTAAAAAGCAGCTATAATGAAAAACTGTTTTTT. It translates to CASSLKSSYNEKLFF.

V and J are TRBV6-5 and TRBJ2-7; D may be TRBD2 (5 bases). CDR1 is MNHEY and CDR2 is SVGAGI in the germline V gene. V dropped 7 bases and J dropped 3 bases, with 13 bases sitting between them. The CDR3 is 13 amino acids. The CDR3 DNA sequence: TGTGCCAGCACCCCCGGGGAGCTCTACGAGCAGTACTTC. This sequence encodes CASTPGELYEQYF.